The 10 T cell receptor beta chains below were found in one sample sequenced in a study of T cells in Graves' hyperthyroidism and ophthalmopathy. TCR beta CDR3 sequences were amplified from RNA transcripts. First-round RT-PCR targeting the TCR CDR3 was performed with the HTBI primer set. TCRdb processed the multiplex PCR reads anew with MiXCR; each CDR3 protein has one entry. This sample carries 600,000 to 750,000 distinct CDR3 sequences, 15% to 20% of them seen once, and the ten largest clones take around 15%. Specimen: blood. These receptors originate from a man aged 45-60 years with Graves' hyperthyroidism.

This clonotype was detected many times. The genes are TRBV2 and TRBJ2-1; 10 nucleotides align to TRBD2. V was clipped by 9 bases and J by 3 bases; unmatched bases: 8. In germline, CDR1 is SNHLY, CDR2 FYNNEI. The CDR3 spans 15 residues. CDR3 residues: CASLSGTSDYNEQFF. The CDR3 coding sequence is TGTGCCAGTTTATCCGGGACTAGCGACTACAATGAGCAGTTCTTC.

This clonotype was recorded only once. This chain uses TRBV18 with TRBJ2-1, with 8 bases lining up with TRBD1. V was pared by 5 bases and J by 6 bases, with 18 bases of the junction left unmatched. Germline CDR1 reads KGHSH; CDR2 reads LQKENI. This CDR3 is 18 amino acids long. The CDR3 reads CASSSSPQGAKPSNEQFF. The DNA for the CDR3 is TGTGCCAGCTCATCGTCCCCTCAGGGGGCAAAGCCTTCCAATGAGCAGTTCTTC.

This chain uses TRBV10-3 with TRBJ1-5; D not resolved. This CDR3 is 13 amino acids long. V dropped 2 bases and J dropped 5 bases, with 7 bases sitting between them. CDR1 ENHRY and CDR2 SYGVKD come from the germline V gene. In nucleotides, the CDR3 is TGTGCCATCAGTGAGGCCAGTTATCAGCCCCAGCATTTT. The encoded protein is CAISEASYQPQHF.

Only a few counts were recorded for this clonotype. The V gene is TRBV6-1, the J gene TRBJ2-1; 12 bases fit TRBD2. This CDR3 contains 16 residues. Unmatched junction bases numbered 8, after V lost 6 bases and J lost 5 bases. CDR1 is MNHNS, CDR2 SASEGT, per germline. In nucleotides, the CDR3 is TGTGCCAGCAGATTGACTAGCGGGAGTATCCACAATGAGCAGTTCTTC. This sequence encodes CASRLTSGSIHNEQFF.

J is TRBJ2-7 and V is TRBV3-1, with 9 positions matching TRBD1. CDR1 is LGHDT and CDR2 is YNNKEL in the germline V gene (reference sequence). V was clipped by 5 bases and J by 6 bases; unmatched bases: 8. CDR3 length equals 14 residues. CDR3 DNA sequence: TGTGCCAGCAGCTTTCCGGACAGGGGAGGCGAGCAGTACTTC. It encodes CASSFPDRGGEQYF.

This clonotype was seen many times. The genes are TRBV12-3 or TRBV12-4 and TRBJ1-1, with unresolved D. Between the trimmed V and J ends, which lost 4 bases and 10 bases, there was a span of 13 bases. CDR3 length equals 12 residues. This CDR3 is CASSSDWGRAFF. DNA of the CDR3: TGTGCCAGCAGTTCAGACTGGGGAAGAGCTTTCTTT.

The sample holds a few counts of this clonotype. This rearrangement joins TRBV24-1 to TRBJ1-5; maybe TRBD1 (6 bases). This CDR3 has 15 amino acids. CDR1 KGHDR and CDR2 SFDVKD come from the germline V gene. Trimming removed 2 bases at V and 6 bases at J, with 13 bases between. The CDR3 sequence: CATSDSGAQSQPQHF. In DNA form, the CDR3 reads TGTGCCACCAGTGATTCGGGGGCCCAGAGTCAGCCCCAGCATTTT.

This clonotype was recorded many times. The chain combines TRBV7-9 with TRBJ1-1; 8 positions match TRBD1. This CDR3 has 16 residues. Germline V lookup: CDR1 SEHNR, CDR2 FQNEAQ (reference sequence). J was trimmed by 1 base and V by 4 bases; bases with no gene match: 8. The CDR3 here is CASSYKDRDGNTEAFF. CDR3 sequence (DNA): TGTGCCAGCAGCTACAAGGACAGGGATGGGAACACTGAAGCTTTCTTT. The whole variable domain, filled in from reference TRBV7-9 and TRBJ1-1, reads DTGVSQNPRHKITKRGQNVTFRCDPISEHNRLYWYRQTLGQGPEFLTYFQNEAQLEKSRLLSDRFSAERPKGSFSTLEIQRTEQGDSAMYLCASSYKDRDGNTEAFFGQGTRLTVV.

The table lists this clonotype with a few counts. The genes are TRBV6-1 and TRBJ2-1, with 12 bases fitting TRBD1. Germline CDR1 is MNHNS and CDR2 is SASEGT. Trimming removed 3 bases from V and 7 bases from J; junction bases left unmatched: 4. This CDR3 is 15 amino acids long. The DNA of the CDR3 is TGTGCCAGCAGTGATGGGACAGGGGGCGGAAATGAGCAGTTCTTC. This gives the protein CASSDGTGGGNEQFF.

The chain recombines TRBV5-1 with TRBJ2-7, with a tentative D call TRBD2 (6 bases). V dropped 2 bases and J dropped 3 bases, with 9 bases sitting between them. The CDR3 loop spans 13 amino acids. Germline lookup yields CDR1 SGHRS and CDR2 YFSETQ. CDR3 sequence (DNA): TGCGCCAGCAGCTTAGGGACTTTCTACGAGCAGTACTTC. Protein: CASSLGTFYEQYF.